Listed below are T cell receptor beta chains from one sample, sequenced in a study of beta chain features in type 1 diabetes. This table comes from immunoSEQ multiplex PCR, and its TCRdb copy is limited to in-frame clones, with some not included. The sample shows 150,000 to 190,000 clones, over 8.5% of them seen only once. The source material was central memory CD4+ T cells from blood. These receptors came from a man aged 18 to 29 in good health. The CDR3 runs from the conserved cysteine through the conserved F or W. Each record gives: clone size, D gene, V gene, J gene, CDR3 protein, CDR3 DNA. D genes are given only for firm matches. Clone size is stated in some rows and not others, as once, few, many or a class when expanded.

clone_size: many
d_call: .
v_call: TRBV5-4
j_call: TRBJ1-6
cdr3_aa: CASSIDSNSPLHF
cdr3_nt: TGTGCCAGCAGCATAGACAGCAATTCACCCCTCCACTTT

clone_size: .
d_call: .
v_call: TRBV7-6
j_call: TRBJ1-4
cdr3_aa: CASSLVWGNEKLFF
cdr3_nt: TGTGCCAGCAGCTTAGTCTGGGGGAATGAAAAACTGTTTTTT

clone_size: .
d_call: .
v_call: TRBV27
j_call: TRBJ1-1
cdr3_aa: CASTPAGRRGNTEAFF
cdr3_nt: TGTGCCAGCACCCCAGCGGGGCGCCGTGGGAACACTGAAGCTTTCTTT

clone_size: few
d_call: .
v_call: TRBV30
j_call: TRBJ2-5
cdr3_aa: CAWSVSGWETQYF
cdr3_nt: TGTGCCTGGAGTGTATCGGGGTGGGAGACCCAGTACTTC

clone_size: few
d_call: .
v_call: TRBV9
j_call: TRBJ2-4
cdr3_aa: CASSVGGQNIQYF
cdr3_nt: TGTGCCAGCAGCGTAGGGGGGCAAAACATTCAGTACTTC

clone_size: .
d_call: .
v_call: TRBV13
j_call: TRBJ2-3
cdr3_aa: CASSEQRRTDTQYF
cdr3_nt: TGTGCCAGCAGCGAACAACGGAGGACAGATACGCAGTATTTT

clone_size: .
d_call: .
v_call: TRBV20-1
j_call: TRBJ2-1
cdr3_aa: CSARRGNEQFF
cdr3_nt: TGCAGTGCTAGGAGGGGGAATGAGCAGTTCTTC

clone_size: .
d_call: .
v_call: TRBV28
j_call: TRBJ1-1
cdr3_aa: CASKGGRVEAFF
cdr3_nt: TGTGCCAGCAAAGGCGGTCGGGTTGAAGCTTTCTTT

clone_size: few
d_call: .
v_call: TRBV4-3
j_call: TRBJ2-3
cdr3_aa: CASSQERAGTDTQYF
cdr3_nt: TGCGCCAGCAGCCAAGAAAGGGCGGGCACAGATACGCAGTATTTT

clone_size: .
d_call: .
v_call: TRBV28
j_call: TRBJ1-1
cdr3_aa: CASSSRGGRTEAFF
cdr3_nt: TGTGCCAGCAGTTCGAGGGGCGGCAGGACTGAAGCTTTCTTT

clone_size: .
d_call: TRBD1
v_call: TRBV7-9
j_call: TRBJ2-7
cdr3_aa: CASSPRGQGVYEQYF
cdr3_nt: TGTGCCAGCAGCCCCCGGGGACAGGGGGTATACGAGCAGTACTTC

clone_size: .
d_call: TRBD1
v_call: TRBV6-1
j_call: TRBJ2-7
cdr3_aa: CASSDYGQGTSEQYF
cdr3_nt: TGTGCCAGCAGTGATTACGGACAGGGAACATCCGAGCAGTACTTC

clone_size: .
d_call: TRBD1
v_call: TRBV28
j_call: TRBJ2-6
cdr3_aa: CASRGQGAGGANVLTF
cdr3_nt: TGTGCCAGCAGGGGGCAGGGGGCGGGTGGGGCCAACGTCCTGACTTTC